This T cell receptor (beta chain) is from a study of shared clonotypes between healthy human individuals. General observations from the study: Naive subsets typically showed greater estimated richness than memory subsets. Read depth was anticipated to influence clonotype sharing among donors.

Points on this clone: Its antigen is currently unknown. This specimen includes other DNA sequences encoding the same CDR3.

Deep was the level at which the assay was run. Repertoires were generated with immunoSEQ multiplex PCR, while TCRdb's copy carries only in-frame clones and drops some. Of more than 2 million clones in the sample, nearly 97% are singletons; the top ten hold roughly 0.13%. The CDR3 covers 13 residues. V lost 5 bases to trimming and J lost 1 base, with 10 bases between them. The germline V gene encodes CDR1 SGHDT and CDR2 YYEEEE. The chain couples TRBV5-6 to TRBJ2-7, with D possibly being TRBD1 (6 bases). The sequenced sample consisted of naive CD4+ T cells sorted from blood. Subset described: CD45RA+ positively selected. The sequence came from a man younger than 30 in good health. CDR3 nucleotides: TGTGCCAGCAGACCCAGGGGTTCCTACGAGCAGTACTTC. Translated, it gives CASRPRGSYEQYF.